This T cell receptor beta chain was sequenced for a study of shared clonotypes between healthy human individuals. A note on this clone: As yet, its antigen is unknown.

Germline loops: CDR1 KGHSH, CDR2 LQKENI. The CDR3 length is 14 residues. Trimming took 4 bases from V and 9 from J, leaving 18 bases between them. Study-level findings and limits: Blood was the sole source, and tissue repertoires probably differ.

Replicate PCRs for sorted subsets used about 200 ng DNA; this equaled 25,000 to 35,000 T cell genomes. Data came from immunoSEQ multiplex PCR; TCRdb stores just in-frame clones and leaves some out. The sample lists 2,100,000 or so clones, 90% to 97% occurring once. Naive CD4+ cells were CD45RA-selected; the remaining cells were memory. Sequenced material: naive CD4+ T cells sorted from blood. The subset denotes: CD45RA+ positively selected. The clonotype comes from a man younger than 35 in good health. The gene calls are TRBV18 and TRBJ1-2; tentative D call: TRBD1 (5 bases). The CDR3 loop is CASSQTDSFNSYTF. Here the CDR3 DNA reads TGTGCCAGCTCACAAACCGACAGTTTTAATAGCTACACCTTC.